This T cell receptor beta chain emerged from a study of T cell responses to AZD1222 COVID-19 vaccine. TCRdb keeps only in-frame clones here, not all; method: immunoSEQ multiplex PCR. This sample has approximately 100,000 clones, with nearly 90% found just once. Second doses at about 4 or about 12 weeks were pooled. Study observations and caveats: The repertoires were collected only after the peak T cell response. Spike-specific TCRs gained breadth and depth after people received two AZD1222 doses. At 160-218 and 743-854, vaccine-associated CD4 TCRs were dominant, and they spanned spike.

Concerning this clone: Its specificity is not known.

Unmatched junction bases numbered 6, after V lost 2 bases and J lost 4 bases. The CDR3 is 15 amino acids. Germline CDR1 and CDR2: MNHEY and SMNVEV (reference sequence). The starting material was peripheral blood, obtained 28 days after the second AZD1222 dose. This TCR derives from an adult who received the AZD1222 COVID-19 vaccine. The chain combines TRBV27 with TRBJ1-1, with 8 bases aligning to TRBD1. CDR3 residues: CASSLREGQGTEAFF. The CDR3 bases are TGTGCCAGCAGTTTACGAGAAGGACAGGGCACTGAAGCTTTCTTT.